The 8 T cell receptor beta chains below come from one sample, sequenced in a study of cytomegalovirus exposure and HLA in healthy donors. This table comes from immunoSEQ multiplex PCR, and its TCRdb copy is limited to in-frame clones, with some not included. Of fewer than 200,000 clones listed, 80% to 90% were seen once; the top ten hold about 6%. Sequences were obtained from PBMCs. The receptors come from a woman in her 30s in good health and CMV-seronegative.

The chain carries TRBV6-5 and TRBJ1-6; D gene unclear. Trimming cost V 6 bases and J 5 bases, with 14 bases left between them. The V gene's germline CDR1 is MNHEY and CDR2 SVGAGI. The CDR3 contains 15 residues. The CDR3 coding sequence is TGTGCCAGCAGCCGTAGGACGGGGAATAATTCACCCCTCCACTTT. Amino acids: CASSRRTGNNSPLHF.

This clone was picked up a small number of times. Other DNA sequences in the sample encode the same CDR3. The chain joins TRBV4-1 to TRBJ1-3, with D hard to call. With 1 base removed from V and 0 bases from J, the gap between germline ends came to 1 base. This CDR3 is 13 amino acids long. Germline-derived CDR1 and CDR2 are MGHRA and YSYEKL. The CDR3, as DNA: TGCGCCAGCAGCCAAGCCTCTGGAAACACCATATATTTT. This codes for CASSQASGNTIYF.

V usage is TRBV9 and J usage is TRBJ2-7, with D uncertain. This CDR3 contains 13 residues. V was clipped by 0 bases and J by 2 bases, with 6 bases between them. The germline gives CDR1 SGDLS, CDR2 YYNGEE. CDR3 nucleotide sequence: TGTGCCAGCAGCGTAGGCGGTACCTACGAGCAGTACTTC. Translation gives CASSVGGTYEQYF. The full variable domain, in which reference TRBV9 and TRBJ2-7 provide the parts outside the CDR3, is DSGVTQTPKHLITATGQRVTLRCSPRSGDLSVYWYQQSLDQGLQFLIQYYNGEERAKGNILERFSAQQFPDLHSELNLSSLELGDSALYFCASSVGGTYEQYFGPGTRLTVT.

The chain couples TRBV27 to TRBJ2-2; 8 nucleotides line up with TRBD1. Trimming removed 1 base from V and 3 bases from J; junction bases left unmatched: 4. There are 16 residues in the CDR3. The germline CDR1 and CDR2 sequences are MNHEY and SMNVEV (reference sequence). The DNA for the CDR3 is TGTGCCAGCAGTTTATTCCAGGGGGCCTACACCGGGGAGCTGTTTTTT. Its protein product is CASSLFQGAYTGELFF.

This rearrangement joins TRBV6-5 to TRBJ1-5, with D unclear. CDR1 is MNHEY and CDR2 is SVGAGI in the germline V gene. Trimming pared 7 bases from V and 7 bases from J, leaving 20 bases between. The CDR3 is 15 amino acids. This CDR3 is CASTNGPGIGQPQHF. Written as DNA, the CDR3 is TGTGCCAGCACCAATGGGCCGGGTATAGGGCAGCCCCAGCATTTT.

The rearrangement joins TRBV29-1 to TRBJ1-1, with unresolved D. CDR1 and CDR2 from the germline V gene are SQVTM and ANQGSEA. Trimming cost V 4 bases and J 5 bases, with 8 bases left between them. The CDR3 has 11 amino acids. The CDR3 spells CSVVRRTEAFF. In DNA form, the CDR3 reads TGCAGCGTTGTCCGTCGGACTGAAGCTTTCTTT.

J is TRBJ1-2 and V is TRBV7-9; D call uncertain. CDR3 length: 13 residues. Germline V lookup: CDR1 SEHNR, CDR2 FQNEAQ (reference sequence). The V end was cut by 5 bases, the J end by 6 bases, with 13 bases between. In DNA, the CDR3 is TGTGCCAGCAGCCCGTACAGCGTCGATGGCTACACCTTC. Protein sequence: CASSPYSVDGYTF. Full variable domain (outside the CDR3, taken from reference TRBV7-9 and TRBJ1-2): DTGVSQNPRHKITKRGQNVTFRCDPISEHNRLYWYRQTLGQGPEFLTYFQNEAQLEKSRLLSDRFSAERPKGSFSTLEIQRTEQGDSAMYLCASSPYSVDGYTFGSGTRLTVV.

V and J are TRBV6-1 and TRBJ2-7; 7 nucleotides align to TRBD1. CDR1 and CDR2 (germline): MNHNS, SASEGT. The CDR3 has 13 amino acids. The junction had 5 bases not matched to a gene; V was cut back by 6 bases and J by 3 bases. CDR3 in amino acids: CASSRQGRYEQYF. The CDR3 DNA reads as TGTGCCAGCAGCAGACAGGGTCGCTACGAGCAGTACTTC.